This T cell receptor (beta chain) was recorded in a study of blood T cell repertoires in COVID-19. It was within 2 weeks before study entry that exposed participants met a COVID-19 case. Study processing details: By means of reference gene primer amplification, nucleated cell counts were estimated. The method was immunoSEQ multiplex PCR; TCRdb's version includes in-frame clones alone and lacks a portion of them. The DNA was the basis for D and trimming; V, J and clone size are from that table. The sample records approximately 250,000 clones, more than 85% being singletons. Germline assignment: CDR1 LNHDA and CDR2 SQIVND (reference sequence). The V and J ends lost 3 bases and 4 bases, in that order; junction bases with no gene match: 4. This CDR3 has 15 residues.

This TCR came from a man aged 40-50 years who had been exposed to COVID-19. The sequenced sample consisted of PBMCs or T cells enriched from blood (not recorded which). This sequence joins TRBV19 and TRBJ2-2; TRBD2 matches 8 bases. CDR3 residues: CASSISGSATGELFF. CDR3 sequence (DNA): TGTGCCAGTAGTATCAGCGGGAGTGCCACCGGGGAGCTGTTTTTT.